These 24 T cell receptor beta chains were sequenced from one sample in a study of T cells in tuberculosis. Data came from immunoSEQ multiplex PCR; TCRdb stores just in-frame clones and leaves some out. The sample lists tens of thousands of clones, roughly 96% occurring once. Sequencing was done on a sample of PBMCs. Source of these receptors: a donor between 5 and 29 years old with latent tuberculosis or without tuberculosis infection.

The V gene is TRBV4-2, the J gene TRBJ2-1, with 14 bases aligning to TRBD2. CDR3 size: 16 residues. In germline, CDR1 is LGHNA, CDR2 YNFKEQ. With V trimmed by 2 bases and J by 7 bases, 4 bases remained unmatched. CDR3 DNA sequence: TGTGCCAGCAGCCAAATTTGGACTAGCGGGAGGAATGAGCAGTTCTTC. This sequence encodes CASSQIWTSGRNEQFF.

CDR3 in amino acids: CASSRGSGGQGLGELFF. CDR3 nucleotide sequence: TGTGCCAGCAGCCGGGGAAGTGGCGGACAGGGGCTCGGGGAGCTGTTTTTT. The V and J genes are TRBV5-8 and TRBJ2-2; TRBD1 matches 9 bases. The junction had 14 bases not matched to a gene; V was cut back by 4 bases and J by 7 bases. The CDR3 is made up of 17 amino acids. From germline, CDR1 is SGHTS and CDR2 YDEGEE.

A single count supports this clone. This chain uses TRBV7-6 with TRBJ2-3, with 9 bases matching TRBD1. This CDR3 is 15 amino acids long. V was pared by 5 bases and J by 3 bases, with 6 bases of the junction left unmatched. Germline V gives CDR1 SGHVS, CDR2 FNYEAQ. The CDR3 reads CASSRGDRATDTQYF. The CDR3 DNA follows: TGTGCCAGCAGCCGCGGGGACAGGGCTACAGATACGCAGTATTTT.

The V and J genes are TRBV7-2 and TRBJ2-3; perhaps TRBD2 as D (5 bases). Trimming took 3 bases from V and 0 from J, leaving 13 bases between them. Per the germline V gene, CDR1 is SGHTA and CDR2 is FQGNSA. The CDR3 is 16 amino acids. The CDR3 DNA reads TGTGCCAGCAGCTTTGAGGGCCCCCCTAGCACAGATACGCAGTATTTT. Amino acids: CASSFEGPPSTDTQYF.

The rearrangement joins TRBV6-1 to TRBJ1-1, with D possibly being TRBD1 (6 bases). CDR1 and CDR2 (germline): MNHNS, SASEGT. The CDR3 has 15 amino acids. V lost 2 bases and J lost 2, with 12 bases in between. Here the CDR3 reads CASSELGQTNTEAFF. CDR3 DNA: TGTGCCAGCAGTGAACTTGGACAGACAAACACTGAAGCTTTCTTT.

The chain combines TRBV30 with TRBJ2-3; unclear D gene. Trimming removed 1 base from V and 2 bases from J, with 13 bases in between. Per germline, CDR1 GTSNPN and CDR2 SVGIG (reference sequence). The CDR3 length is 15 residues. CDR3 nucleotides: TGTGCCTGGAGTGGTAGGAGTCTCATCACAGATACGCAGTATTTT. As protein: CAWSGRSLITDTQYF.

The CDR3 protein is CASSLQREREETQYF. The CDR3, as DNA: TGTGCCAGCAGCTTACAGCGGGAGAGGGAAGAGACCCAGTACTTC. The chain couples TRBV7-9 to TRBJ2-5; 8 bases agree with TRBD2. Germline CDR1 reads SEHNR; CDR2 reads FQNEAQ (reference sequence). The trim removed 2 bases at V and 3 bases at J, leaving 5 bases unmatched. The CDR3 contains 15 residues. The full variable domain, in which reference TRBV7-9 and TRBJ2-5 provide the parts outside the CDR3, is DTGVSQNPRHKITKRGQNVTFRCDPISEHNRLYWYRQTLGQGPEFLTYFQNEAQLEKSRLLSDRFSAERPKGSFSTLEIQRTEQGDSAMYLCASSLQREREETQYFGPGTRLLVL.

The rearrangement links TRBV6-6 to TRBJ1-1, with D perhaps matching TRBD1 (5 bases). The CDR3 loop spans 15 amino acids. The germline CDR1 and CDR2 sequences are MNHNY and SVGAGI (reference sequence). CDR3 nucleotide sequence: TGTGCGCTCGCCCCTAGGGGATTGCAGGGCACTGAAGCTTTCTTT. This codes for CALAPRGLQGTEAFF.

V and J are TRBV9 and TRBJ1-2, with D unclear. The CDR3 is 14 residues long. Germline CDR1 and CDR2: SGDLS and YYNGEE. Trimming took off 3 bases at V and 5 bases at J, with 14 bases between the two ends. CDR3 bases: TGTGCCAGCAGCGGCGGAGGAGGAGGGTATGGCTACACCTTC. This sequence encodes CASSGGGGGYGYTF.

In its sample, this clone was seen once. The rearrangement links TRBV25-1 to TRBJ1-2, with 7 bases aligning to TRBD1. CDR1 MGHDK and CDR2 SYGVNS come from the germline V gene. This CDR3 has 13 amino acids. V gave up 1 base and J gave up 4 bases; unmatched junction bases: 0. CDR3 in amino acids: CASSESGGYGYTF. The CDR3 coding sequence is TGTGCCAGCAGTGAATCAGGGGGCTATGGCTACACCTTC.

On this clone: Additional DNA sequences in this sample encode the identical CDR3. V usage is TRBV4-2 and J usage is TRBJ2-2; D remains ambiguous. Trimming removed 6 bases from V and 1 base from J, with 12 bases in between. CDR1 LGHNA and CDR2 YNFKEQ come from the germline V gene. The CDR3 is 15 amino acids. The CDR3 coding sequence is TGTGCCAGCAGTGAAGACTTAGTGAACACCGGGGAGCTGTTTTTT. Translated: CASSEDLVNTGELFF.

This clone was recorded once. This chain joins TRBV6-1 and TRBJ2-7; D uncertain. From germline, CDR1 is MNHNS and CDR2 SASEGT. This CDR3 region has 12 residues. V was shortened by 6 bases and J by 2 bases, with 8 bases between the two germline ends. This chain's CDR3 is CASSRVTYEQYF. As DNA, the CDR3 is TGTGCCAGCAGCCGGGTAACCTACGAGCAGTACTTC.

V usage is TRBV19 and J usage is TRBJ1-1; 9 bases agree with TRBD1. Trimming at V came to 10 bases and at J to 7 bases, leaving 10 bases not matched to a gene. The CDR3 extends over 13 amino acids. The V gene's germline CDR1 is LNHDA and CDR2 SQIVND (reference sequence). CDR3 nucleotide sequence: TGTGCCATTCAAGCTGGACAGGGGATTGAAGCTTTCTTT. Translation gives CAIQAGQGIEAFF.

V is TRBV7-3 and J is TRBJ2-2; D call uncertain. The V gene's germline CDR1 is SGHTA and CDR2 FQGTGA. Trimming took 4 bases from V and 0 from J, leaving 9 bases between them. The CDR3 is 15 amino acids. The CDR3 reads CASSSRTANTGELFF. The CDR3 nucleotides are TGTGCCAGCAGCTCCCGAACGGCGAACACCGGGGAGCTGTTTTTT.

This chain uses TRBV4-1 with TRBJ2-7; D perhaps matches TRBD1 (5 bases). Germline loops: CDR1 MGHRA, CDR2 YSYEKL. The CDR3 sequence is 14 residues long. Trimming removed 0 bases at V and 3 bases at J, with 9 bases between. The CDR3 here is CASSQDSGLYEQYF. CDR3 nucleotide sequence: TGCGCCAGCAGCCAAGATTCAGGGCTCTACGAGCAGTACTTC.

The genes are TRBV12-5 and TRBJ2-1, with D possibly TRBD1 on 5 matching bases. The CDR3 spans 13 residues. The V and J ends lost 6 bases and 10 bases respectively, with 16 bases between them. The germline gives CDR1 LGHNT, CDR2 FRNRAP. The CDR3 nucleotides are TGTGCTAGTGGCCCGGACACGGAATGGGAGCAGTTCTTC. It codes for CASGPDTEWEQFF.

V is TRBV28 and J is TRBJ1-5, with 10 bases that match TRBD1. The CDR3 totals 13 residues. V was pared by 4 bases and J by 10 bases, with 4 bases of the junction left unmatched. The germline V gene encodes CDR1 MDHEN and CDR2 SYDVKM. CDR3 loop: CASSSGQGKPQHF. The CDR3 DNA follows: TGTGCCAGCAGTTCGGGACAGGGGAAACCCCAGCATTTT.

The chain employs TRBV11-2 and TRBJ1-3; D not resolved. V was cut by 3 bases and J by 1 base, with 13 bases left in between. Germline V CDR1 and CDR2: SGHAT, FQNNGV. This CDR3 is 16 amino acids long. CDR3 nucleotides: TGTGCCAGCAGCTTTTTGCGCATCTTTTCTGGAAACACCATATATTTT. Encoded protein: CASSFLRIFSGNTIYF.

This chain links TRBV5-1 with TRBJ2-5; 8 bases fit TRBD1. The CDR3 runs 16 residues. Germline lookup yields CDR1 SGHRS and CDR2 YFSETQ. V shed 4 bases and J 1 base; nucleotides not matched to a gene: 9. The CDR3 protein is CASSTYRTGGQETQYF. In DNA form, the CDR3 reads TGCGCCAGCAGCACCTACCGAACAGGGGGCCAAGAGACCCAGTACTTC.

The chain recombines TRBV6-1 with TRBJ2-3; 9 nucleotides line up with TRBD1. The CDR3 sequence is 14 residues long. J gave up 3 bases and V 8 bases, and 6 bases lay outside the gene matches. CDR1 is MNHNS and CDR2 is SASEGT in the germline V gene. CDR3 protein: CASARDRETDTQYF. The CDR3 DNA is TGTGCCAGCGCCCGGGACAGGGAAACAGATACGCAGTATTTT.

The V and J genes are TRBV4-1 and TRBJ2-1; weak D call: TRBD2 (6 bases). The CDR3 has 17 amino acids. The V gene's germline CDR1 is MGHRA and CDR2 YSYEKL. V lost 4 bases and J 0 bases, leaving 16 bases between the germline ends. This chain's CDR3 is CASSLNLGEDSYNEQFF. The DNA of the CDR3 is TGCGCCAGCAGCCTTAATTTAGGGGAGGACTCCTACAATGAGCAGTTCTTC.

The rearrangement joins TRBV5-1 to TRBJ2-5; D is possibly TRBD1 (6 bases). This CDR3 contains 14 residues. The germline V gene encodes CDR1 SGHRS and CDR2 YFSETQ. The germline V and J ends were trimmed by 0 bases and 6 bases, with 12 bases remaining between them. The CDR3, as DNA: TGCGCCAGCAGCTTGGGACAGGACTTGAAGACCCAGTACTTC. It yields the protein CASSLGQDLKTQYF.

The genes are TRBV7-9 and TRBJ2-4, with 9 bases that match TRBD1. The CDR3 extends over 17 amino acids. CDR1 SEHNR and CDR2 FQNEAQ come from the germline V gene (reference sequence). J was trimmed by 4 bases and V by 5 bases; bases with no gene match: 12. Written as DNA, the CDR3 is TGTGCCAGCAGCCCGTGGGACAGGGATGGCACAAAAAACATTCAGTACTTC. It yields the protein CASSPWDRDGTKNIQYF. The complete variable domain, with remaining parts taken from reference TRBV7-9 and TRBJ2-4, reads DTGVSQNPRHKITKRGQNVTFRCDPISEHNRLYWYRQTLGQGPEFLTYFQNEAQLEKSRLLSDRFSAERPKGSFSTLEIQRTEQGDSAMYLCASSPWDRDGTKNIQYFGAGTRLSVL.

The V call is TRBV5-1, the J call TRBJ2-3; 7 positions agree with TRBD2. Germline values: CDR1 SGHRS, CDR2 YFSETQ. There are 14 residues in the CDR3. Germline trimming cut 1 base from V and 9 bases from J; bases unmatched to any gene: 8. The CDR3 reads CASSLSGTKGTQYF. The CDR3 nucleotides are TGCGCCAGCAGCTTGAGCGGGACTAAGGGGACGCAGTATTTT. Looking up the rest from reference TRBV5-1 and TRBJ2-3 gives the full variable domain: KAGVTQTPRYLIKTRGQQVTLSCSPISGHRSVSWYQQTPGQGLQFLFEYFSETQRNKGNFPGRFSGRQFSNSRSEMNVSTLELGDSALYLCASSLSGTKGTQYFGPGTRLTVL.